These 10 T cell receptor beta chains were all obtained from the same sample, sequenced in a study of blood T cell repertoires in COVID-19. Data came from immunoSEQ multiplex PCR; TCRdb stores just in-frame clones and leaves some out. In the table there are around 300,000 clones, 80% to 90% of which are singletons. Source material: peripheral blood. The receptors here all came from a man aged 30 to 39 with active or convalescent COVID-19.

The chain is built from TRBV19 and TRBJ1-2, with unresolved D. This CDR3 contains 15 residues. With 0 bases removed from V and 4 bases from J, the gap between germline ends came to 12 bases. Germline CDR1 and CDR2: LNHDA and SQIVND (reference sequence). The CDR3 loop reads CASSIDGSALYGYTF. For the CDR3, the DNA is TGTGCCAGTAGTATAGACGGGAGTGCTCTCTATGGCTACACCTTC.

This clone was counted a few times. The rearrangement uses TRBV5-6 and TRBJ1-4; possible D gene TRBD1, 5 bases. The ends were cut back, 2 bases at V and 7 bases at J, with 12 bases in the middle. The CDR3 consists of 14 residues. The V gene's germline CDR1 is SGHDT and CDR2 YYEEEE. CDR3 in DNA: TGTGCCAGCAGCTTCTCCGGGGGGGTTGAAAAACTGTTTTTT. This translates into CASSFSGGVEKLFF.

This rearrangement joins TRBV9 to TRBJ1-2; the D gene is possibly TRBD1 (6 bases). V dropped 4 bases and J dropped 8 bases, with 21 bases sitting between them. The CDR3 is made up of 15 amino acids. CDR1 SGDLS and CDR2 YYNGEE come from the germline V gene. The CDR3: CASSLSGSQGQGYTF. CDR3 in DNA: TGTGCCAGCAGCCTTTCCGGGTCTCAGGGGCAAGGCTACACCTTC.

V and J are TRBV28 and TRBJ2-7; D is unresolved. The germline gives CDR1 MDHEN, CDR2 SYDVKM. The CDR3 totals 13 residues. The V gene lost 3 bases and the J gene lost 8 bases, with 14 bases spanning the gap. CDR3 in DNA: TGTGCCAGCAGTTTCCCTCTTAGATGCAAGCAGTACTTC. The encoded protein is CASSFPLRCKQYF.

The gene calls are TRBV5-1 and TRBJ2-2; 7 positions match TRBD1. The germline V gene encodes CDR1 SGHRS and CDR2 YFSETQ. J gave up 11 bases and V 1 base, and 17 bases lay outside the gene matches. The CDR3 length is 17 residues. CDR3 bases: TGCGCCAGCAGCTTGTCATACCTTAGACAGGGAAGAGGAGAGCTGTTTTTT. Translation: CASSLSYLRQGRGELFF.

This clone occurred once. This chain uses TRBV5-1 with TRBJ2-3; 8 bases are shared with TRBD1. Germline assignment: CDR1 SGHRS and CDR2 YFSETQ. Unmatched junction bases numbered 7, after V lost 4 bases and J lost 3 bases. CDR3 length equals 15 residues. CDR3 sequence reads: CASSGQGIRTDTQYF. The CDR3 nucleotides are TGCGCCAGCAGCGGACAGGGAATCAGAACAGATACGCAGTATTTT.

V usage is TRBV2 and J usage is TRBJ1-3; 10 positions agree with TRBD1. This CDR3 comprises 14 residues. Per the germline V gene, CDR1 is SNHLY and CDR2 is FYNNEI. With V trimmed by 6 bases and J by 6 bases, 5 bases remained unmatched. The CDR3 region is CASRQTGGENTIYF. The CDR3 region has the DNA TGTGCCAGCAGACAGACAGGGGGCGAAAACACCATATATTTT.

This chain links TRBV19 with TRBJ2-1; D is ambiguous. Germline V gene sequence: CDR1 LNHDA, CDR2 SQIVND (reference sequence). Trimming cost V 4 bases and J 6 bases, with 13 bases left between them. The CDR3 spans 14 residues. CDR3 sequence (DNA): TGTGCCAGTAGTAGACACGGCCTGGGCAATGAGCAGTTCTTC. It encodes CASSRHGLGNEQFF.

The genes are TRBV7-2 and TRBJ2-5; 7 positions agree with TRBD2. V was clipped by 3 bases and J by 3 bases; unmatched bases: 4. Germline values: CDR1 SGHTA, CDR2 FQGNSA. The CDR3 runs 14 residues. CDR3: CASSFGGGEETQYF. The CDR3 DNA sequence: TGTGCCAGCAGCTTCGGTGGGGGGGAAGAGACCCAGTACTTC. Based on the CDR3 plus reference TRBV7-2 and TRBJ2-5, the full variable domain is GAGVSQSPSNKVTEKGKDVELRCDPISGHTALYWYRQSLGQGLEFLIYFQGNSAPDKSGLPSDRFSAERTGGSVSTLTIQRTQQEDSAVYLCASSFGGGEETQYFGPGTRLLVL.

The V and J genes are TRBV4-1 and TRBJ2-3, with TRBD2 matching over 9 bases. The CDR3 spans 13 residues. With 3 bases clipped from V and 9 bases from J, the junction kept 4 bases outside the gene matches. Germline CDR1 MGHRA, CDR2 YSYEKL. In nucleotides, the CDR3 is TGCGCCAGCAGCCAGGTAGCGGGAGAGACGCAGTATTTT. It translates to CASSQVAGETQYF.